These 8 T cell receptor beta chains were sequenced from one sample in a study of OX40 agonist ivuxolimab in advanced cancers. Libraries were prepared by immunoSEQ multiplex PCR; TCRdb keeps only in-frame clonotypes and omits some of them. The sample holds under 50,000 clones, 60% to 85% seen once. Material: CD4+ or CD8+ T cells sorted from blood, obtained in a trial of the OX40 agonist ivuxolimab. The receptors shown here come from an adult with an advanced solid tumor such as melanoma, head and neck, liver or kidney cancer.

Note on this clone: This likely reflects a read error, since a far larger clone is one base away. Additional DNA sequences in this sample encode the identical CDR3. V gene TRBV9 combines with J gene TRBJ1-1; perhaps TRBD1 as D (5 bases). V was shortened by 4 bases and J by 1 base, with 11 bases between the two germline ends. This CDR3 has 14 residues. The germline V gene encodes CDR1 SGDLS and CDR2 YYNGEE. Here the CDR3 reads CASSQTDQNTEAFF. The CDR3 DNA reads TGTGCCAGCAGCCAGACAGACCAGAACACTGAAGCTTTCTTT.

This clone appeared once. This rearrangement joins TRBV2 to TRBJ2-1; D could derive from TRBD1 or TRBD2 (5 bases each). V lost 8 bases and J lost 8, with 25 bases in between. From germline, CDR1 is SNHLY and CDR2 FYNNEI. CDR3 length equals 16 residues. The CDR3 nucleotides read TGTGCCAGCGGGGACGGGGCACCCAGGATTGGGGATGAGCAGTTCTTC. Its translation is CASGDGAPRIGDEQFF.

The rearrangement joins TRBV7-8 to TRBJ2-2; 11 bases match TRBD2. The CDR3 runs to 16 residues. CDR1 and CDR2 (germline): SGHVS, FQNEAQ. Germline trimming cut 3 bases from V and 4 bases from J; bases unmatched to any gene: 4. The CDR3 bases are TGTGCCAGCAGCTTGTTTAGCGGGGGGGCCACCGGGGAGCTGTTTTTT. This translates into CASSLFSGGATGELFF.

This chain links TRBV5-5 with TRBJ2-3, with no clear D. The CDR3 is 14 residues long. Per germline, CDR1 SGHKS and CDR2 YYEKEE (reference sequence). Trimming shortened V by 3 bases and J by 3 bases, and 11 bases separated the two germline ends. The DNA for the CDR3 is TGTGCCAGCAGCTCGGCCACACGGACAGATACGCAGTATTTT. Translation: CASSSATRTDTQYF. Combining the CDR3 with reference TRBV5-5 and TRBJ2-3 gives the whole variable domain DAGVTQSPTHLIKTRGQQVTLRCSPISGHKSVSWYQQVLGQGPQFIFQYYEKEERGRGNFPDRFSARQFPNYSSELNVNALLLGDSALYLCASSSATRTDTQYFGPGTRLTVL.

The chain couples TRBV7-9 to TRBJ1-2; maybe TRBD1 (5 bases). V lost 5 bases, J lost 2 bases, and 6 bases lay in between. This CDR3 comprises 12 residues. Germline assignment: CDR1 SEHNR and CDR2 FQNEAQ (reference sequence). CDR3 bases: TGTGCCAGCAGCCGGGGGAACTATGGCTACACCTTC. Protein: CASSRGNYGYTF.

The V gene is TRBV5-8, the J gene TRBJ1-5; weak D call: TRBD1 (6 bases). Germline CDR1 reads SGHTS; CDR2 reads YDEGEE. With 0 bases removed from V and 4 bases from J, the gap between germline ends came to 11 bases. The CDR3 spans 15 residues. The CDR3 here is CASSLVQGPNQPQHF. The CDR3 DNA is TGTGCCAGCAGCTTGGTGCAGGGGCCAAATCAGCCCCAGCATTTT. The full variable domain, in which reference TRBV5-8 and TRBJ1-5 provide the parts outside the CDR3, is EAGVTQSPTHLIKTRGQQATLRCSPISGHTSVYWYQQALGLGLQFLLWYDEGEERNRGNFPPRFSGRQFPNYSSELNVNALELEDSALYLCASSLVQGPNQPQHFGDGTRLSIL.

The CDR3 nucleotides are TGTGCCAGCAGTCGTACCCAGCCGGCCTCTTCTTTCTTT. Translation: CASSRTQPASSFF. The V gene is TRBV28, the J gene TRBJ1-1; D call uncertain. The CDR3 runs to 13 residues. Germline CDR1 and CDR2: MDHEN and SYDVKM. Trimming cost V 5 bases and J 12 bases, with 19 bases left between them. Looking up the rest from reference TRBV28 and TRBJ1-1 gives the full variable domain: DVKVTQSSRYLVKRTGEKVFLECVQDMDHENMFWYRQDPGLGLRLIYFSYDVKMKEKGDIPEGYSVSREKKERFSLILESASTNQTSMYLCASSRTQPASSFFGQGTRLTVV.

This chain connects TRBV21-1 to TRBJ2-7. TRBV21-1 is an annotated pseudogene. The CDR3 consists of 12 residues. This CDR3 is CASSIGGTGRRF. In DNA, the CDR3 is TGTGCCAGCAGCATCGGGGGCACAGGGAGGCGGTTC.